Below, 31 T cell receptor beta chains from the same sample are listed, as sequenced in a study of cytomegalovirus exposure and HLA in healthy donors. With 60 Vbeta and 13 Jbeta primers, the PCR was carried out. The assay was immunoSEQ multiplex PCR, and TCRdb's table has in-frame clones only and misses some. This sample has about 130,000 clones; over 75% occur once, and the top ten carry 5.5% to 7%. Sequencing used PBMCs. All receptors come from a woman aged 35 to 49 in good health and CMV-seropositive.

This clone was observed once. V gene TRBV6-5 combines with J gene TRBJ2-7, with D possibly matching TRBD1 (6 bases). CDR3 length equals 15 residues. V gave up 0 bases and J gave up 2 bases, with 11 bases separating them. CDR1 MNHEY and CDR2 SVGAGI come from the germline V gene. This CDR3 reads CASSYSRQVTYEQYF. In nucleotides, the CDR3 is TGTGCCAGCAGTTACTCGAGACAGGTTACCTACGAGCAGTACTTC.

The rearrangement links TRBV29-1 to TRBJ1-1; tentatively, D is TRBD1 (6 bases). CDR3 length equals 15 residues. V lost 7 bases to trimming and J lost 7 bases, with 25 bases between them. Germline values: CDR1 SQVTM, CDR2 ANQGSEA. Here the CDR3 reads CSAVLRDTPGFEAFF. CDR3 nucleotides: TGCAGCGCCGTCCTCCGGGACACTCCTGGCTTTGAAGCTTTCTTT.

This rearrangement joins TRBV11-3 to TRBJ2-7; 9 nucleotides align to TRBD1. This CDR3 is 15 amino acids long. CDR1 is SGHNT and CDR2 is YENEEA in the germline V gene. V was clipped by 6 bases and J by 5 bases; unmatched bases: 11. The CDR3 region is CASSSGTGRANEQYF. CDR3 nucleotides: TGTGCCAGCAGTTCCGGGACAGGGAGAGCCAACGAGCAGTACTTC.

The count of this clone is one. The J gene is TRBJ2-7, the V gene TRBV10-2; TRBD2 agrees at 11 bases. Germline CDR1 is WSHSY and CDR2 is SAAADI. Trimming at V came to 6 bases and at J to 5 bases, leaving 6 bases not matched to a gene. The CDR3 spans 14 residues. CDR3 sequence: CASRVAGGGDEQYF. The CDR3 DNA reads as TGCGCCAGCAGGGTAGCGGGGGGGGGTGACGAGCAGTACTTC.

The V call is TRBV6-5, the J call TRBJ2-7, with 8 nucleotides matching TRBD1. This CDR3 region has 14 residues. V shed 7 bases, J shed 3 bases, and the junction held 8 bases outside the gene matches. Germline CDR1 and CDR2: MNHEY and SVGAGI. CDR3 in amino acids: CASNIKGQGYEQYF. The CDR3 DNA reads as TGTGCCAGCAACATTAAAGGACAGGGCTACGAGCAGTACTTC.

The gene calls are TRBV21-1 and TRBJ1-4. TRBV21-1 is a pseudogene locus. This CDR3 comprises 22 residues. The CDR3 coding sequence is TGTGCCAGCAGCAGCTCCCCGGGGGTCCTTTATGTGGGAAAGGTTAATGTTGGAAAACTGTTTTTT. Amino acids: CASSSSPGVLYVGKVNVGKLFF.

The chain couples TRBV6-1 to TRBJ1-5; TRBD1 aligns across 8 bases. Germline assignment: CDR1 MNHNS and CDR2 SASEGT. This CDR3 region has 14 residues. Unmatched junction bases numbered 5, after V lost 8 bases and J lost 2 bases. The CDR3 protein is CASLDRGGNQPQHF. The CDR3 bases are TGTGCCAGCCTAGACAGGGGTGGCAATCAGCCCCAGCATTTT.

The V and J genes are TRBV5-4 and TRBJ1-3; possibly TRBD1 for D (5 bases). Between the trimmed V and J ends, which lost 3 bases and 4 bases, there was a span of 14 bases. This CDR3 has 15 amino acids. The V gene's germline CDR1 is SGHNT and CDR2 YYREEE (reference sequence). The CDR3 nucleotides are TGTGCCAGCAGCTCTCCCGGCAGGGAAGGAAACACCATATATTTT. Amino acid sequence: CASSSPGREGNTIYF.

The chain carries TRBV6-1 and TRBJ1-1, with D possibly matching TRBD1 (6 bases). The CDR3 has 14 residues. Germline values: CDR1 MNHNS, CDR2 SASEGT. V was shortened by 6 bases and J by 2 bases, with 13 bases between the two germline ends. CDR3 nucleotides: TGTGCCAGCAGACAGGGAATTGGCAACACTGAAGCTTTCTTT. Its protein is CASRQGIGNTEAFF.

The chain is built from TRBV15 and TRBJ2-7; D is possibly TRBD1 (6 bases). The CDR3 covers 20 residues. CDR1 is LNHNV, CDR2 YYDKDF, per germline (reference sequence). Trimming left V 2 bases short and J 3 bases short, with 29 bases between. The CDR3 protein is CATSRWARGRASRSGYEQYF. The DNA of the CDR3 is TGTGCCACCAGCAGATGGGCCAGGGGTCGGGCTAGCCGGAGTGGCTACGAGCAGTACTTC.

The J gene is TRBJ2-5, the V gene TRBV25-1; TRBD2 agrees at 12 bases. Germline V CDR1 and CDR2: MGHDK, SYGVNS. The CDR3 has 15 residues. The ends lost 4 bases at V and 3 bases at J; junction bases unmatched: 3. The CDR3 region has the DNA TGTGCCAGCAGTGGTCCTAGCGGGAGGGAAGAGACCCAGTACTTC. Translating it yields CASSGPSGREETQYF.

This chain links TRBV15 with TRBJ2-2; the D gene is possibly TRBD1 (5 bases). Germline values: CDR1 LNHNV, CDR2 YYDKDF (reference sequence). This CDR3 comprises 15 residues. The V gene lost 0 bases and the J gene lost 5 bases, with 10 bases spanning the gap. Written as DNA, the CDR3 is TGTGCCACCAGCAGAGATCGGTCAGGGACCGGGGAGCTGTTTTTT. It is translated as CATSRDRSGTGELFF.

This clone was observed a few times. The chain is built from TRBV9 and TRBJ1-1; D uncertain. Between the trimmed V and J ends, which lost 2 bases and 2 bases, there was a span of 7 bases. CDR1 and CDR2 (germline): SGDLS, YYNGEE. The CDR3 extends over 13 amino acids. CDR3 in DNA: TGTGCCAGCAGCGTGGGCCCCAACACTGAAGCTTTCTTT. This sequence encodes CASSVGPNTEAFF.

This CDR3 reads CASRSGTGNSYGYTF. CDR3 coding DNA: TGTGCCAGCAGATCCGGGACAGGGAACTCCTATGGCTACACCTTC. This sequence joins TRBV6-1 and TRBJ1-2; 9 bases fit TRBD1. Germline V gene lookup returns CDR1 MNHNS and CDR2 SASEGT. Trimming at V came to 6 bases and at J to 4 bases, leaving 9 bases not matched to a gene. The CDR3 length is 15 residues.

This chain joins TRBV18 and TRBJ2-7, with D possibly matching TRBD1 (5 bases). Germline V CDR1 and CDR2: KGHSH, LQKENI. The CDR3 covers 14 residues. V was cut by 0 bases and J by 6 bases, with 12 bases left in between. CDR3 sequence: CASSPPGLVGEQYF. The DNA of the CDR3 is TGTGCCAGCTCACCACCGGGGCTAGTAGGCGAGCAGTACTTC.

The J gene is TRBJ2-5, the V gene TRBV11-3, with TRBD2 matching over 12 bases. The V and J ends lost 5 bases and 0 bases, in that order; junction bases with no gene match: 7. Per germline, CDR1 SGHNT and CDR2 YENEEA. This CDR3 spans 17 amino acids. Here the CDR3 reads CASSPQTSGGNQETQYF. For the CDR3, the DNA is TGTGCCAGCAGCCCGCAGACTAGCGGGGGTAACCAAGAGACCCAGTACTTC. Full variable domain (outside the CDR3, taken from reference TRBV11-3 and TRBJ2-5): EAGVVQSPRYKIIEKKQPVAFWCNPISGHNTLYWYLQNLGQGPELLIRYENEEAVDDSQLPKDRFSAERLKGVDSTLKIQPAELGDSAVYLCASSPQTSGGNQETQYFGPGTRLLVL.

Details on this clone: The germline gene is not matched at one end of the junction; a read error may be the cause. The CDR3 loop reads CASSLRAGRTDTQYF. The CDR3 coding sequence is TGTGCTAGCAGCTTACGAGCGGGGAGGACAGATACGCAGTATTTT. The V gene is TRBV7-7, the J gene TRBJ2-3; 7 bases are shared with TRBD2. This CDR3 has 15 residues. Germline CDR1 reads SSHAT; CDR2 reads FNYEAQ (reference sequence).

The chain has TRBV5-4 and TRBJ1-2, with D possibly TRBD1 on 5 matching bases. The CDR3 extends over 14 amino acids. V was pared by 3 bases and J by 2 bases, with 11 bases between. Looked up from germline, CDR1 is SGHNT and CDR2 is YYREEE (reference sequence). The CDR3 sequence is CASSSAGWNYGYTF. DNA for the CDR3: TGTGCCAGCAGCTCCGCAGGGTGGAACTATGGCTACACCTTC.

The chain employs TRBV7-3 and TRBJ2-3, with 9 bases identical to TRBD2. Germline values: CDR1 SGHTA, CDR2 FQGTGA. V shed 4 bases, J shed 2 bases, and the junction held 7 bases outside the gene matches. The CDR3 contains 16 residues. The CDR3, as DNA: TGTGCCAGCAGCTCAATAGCGGGGGCCACCACAGATACGCAGTATTTT. This gives the protein CASSSIAGATTDTQYF.

The gene calls are TRBV5-4 and TRBJ2-1; 8 bases are shared with TRBD1. CDR3 length: 15 amino acids. The ends lost 1 base at V and 5 bases at J; junction bases unmatched: 5. The germline V gene encodes CDR1 SGHNT and CDR2 YYREEE (reference sequence). The CDR3 nucleotides are TGTGCCAGCAGCTTGCCGAGGACAGGGAACAATGAGCAGTTCTTC. It specifies CASSLPRTGNNEQFF.

The V and J genes are TRBV6-5 and TRBJ2-7, with 10 nucleotides matching TRBD2. CDR3 length equals 13 residues. V trimming: 7 bases; J trimming: 1 base; junction bases outside the gene matches: 1. The germline gives CDR1 MNHEY, CDR2 SVGAGI. CDR3 region: CASTSGSSYEQYF. CDR3 coding DNA: TGTGCCAGCACTAGCGGGAGTTCCTACGAGCAGTACTTC.

This sequence joins TRBV11-2 and TRBJ2-7; maybe TRBD2 (6 bases). The CDR3 loop spans 14 amino acids. Germline V gene sequence: CDR1 SGHAT, CDR2 FQNNGV. Between the trimmed V and J ends, which lost 6 bases and 2 bases, there was a span of 14 bases. CDR3 amino acids: CASRTVREAYEQYF. CDR3 DNA: TGTGCCAGCAGGACAGTGAGGGAGGCCTACGAGCAGTACTTC.

The chain has TRBV7-9 and TRBJ1-1, with 9 bases matching TRBD1. CDR1 SEHNR and CDR2 FQNEAQ come from the germline V gene (reference sequence). The J segment lost 10 bases and the V segment lost 1 base, leaving 1 base of the junction unmatched. This CDR3 is built from 12 residues. In DNA, the CDR3 is TGTGCCAGCAGCTTAGGGGGACAGGGAGCTTTCTTT. This encodes CASSLGGQGAFF.

The gene calls are TRBV15 and TRBJ1-2; possibly TRBD1 for D (5 bases). Per germline, CDR1 LNHNV and CDR2 YYDKDF (reference sequence). V was shortened by 4 bases and J by 4 bases, with 19 bases between the two germline ends. CDR3 size: 16 residues. This chain's CDR3 is CATSTMGGVLAYGYTF. The CDR3 DNA reads as TGTGCCACCAGCACAATGGGGGGAGTCTTAGCCTATGGCTACACCTTC.

This rearrangement joins TRBV19 to TRBJ2-2; 9 nucleotides align to TRBD2. The length of the CDR3 is 15 residues. Trimming cost V 5 bases and J 6 bases; bases outside gene matches: 7. The germline V gene has CDR1 LNHDA and CDR2 SQIVND (reference sequence). As DNA, the CDR3 is TGTGCCAGTAGTGAACCGGGACTAGCATCCGGGGAGCTGTTTTTT. This encodes CASSEPGLASGELFF.

This clone was counted between two and nine times. The gene calls are TRBV5-6 and TRBJ2-2, with 7 bases aligning to TRBD2. This CDR3 has 15 residues. The V and J ends lost 5 bases and 4 bases, in that order; junction bases with no gene match: 8. CDR1 is SGHDT and CDR2 is YYEEEE in the germline V gene. The CDR3: CASRYGGGGTGELFF. The CDR3 DNA follows: TGTGCCAGCAGGTATGGCGGCGGGGGCACCGGGGAGCTGTTTTTT. Filled out from reference TRBV5-6 and TRBJ2-2, the complete variable domain reads DAGVTQSPTHLIKTRGQQVTLRCSPKSGHDTVSWYQQALGQGPQFIFQYYEEEERQRGNFPDRFSGHQFPNYSSELNVNALLLGDSALYLCASRYGGGGTGELFFGEGSRLTVL.

The chain combines TRBV27 with TRBJ1-2; TRBD1 matches 10 bases. Germline assignment: CDR1 MNHEY and CDR2 SMNVEV (reference sequence). This CDR3 region has 19 residues. Trimming took 2 bases from V and 1 from J; bases not matched to a gene: 13. CDR3: CASSLGYRQGALYNYGYTF. As DNA, the CDR3 is TGTGCCAGCAGTTTAGGCTATCGACAGGGGGCCCTTTATAACTATGGCTACACCTTC.

The chain joins TRBV21-1 to TRBJ1-2; TRBD1 is the table's D call and was not checked against the DNA. TRBV21-1 is noted as a pseudogene. This CDR3 is 13 amino acids long. CDR3 nucleotides: TGTGCCAGCAGCAAATCGGACAGGGATGGCTACACCTTC. It specifies CASSKSDRDGYTF.

The chain carries TRBV5-4 and TRBJ2-7; D is uncertain. CDR1 and CDR2 (germline): SGHNT, YYREEE (reference sequence). V was shortened by 3 bases and J by 4 bases, with 5 bases between the two germline ends. This CDR3 region has 11 residues. For the CDR3, the DNA is TGTGCCAGCAGCTCAGAATACGAGCAGTACTTC. This translates into CASSSEYEQYF.

This clone was picked up one time. CDR3 in amino acids: CAWGWASGRETQYF. CDR3 DNA sequence: TGTGCCTGGGGGTGGGCTAGCGGACGAGAGACCCAGTACTTC. The chain is built from TRBV30 and TRBJ2-5; 7 nucleotides match TRBD2. Germline V gene data show CDR1 as GTSNPN and CDR2 as SVGIG (reference sequence). V lost 5 bases, J lost 4 bases, and 10 bases stayed unmatched. The length of the CDR3 is 14 residues.

The chain has TRBV19 and TRBJ1-6; D is ambiguous. The CDR3 spans 14 residues. Germline CDR1 is LNHDA and CDR2 is SQIVND (reference sequence). The V and J ends lost 6 bases and 4 bases respectively, with 10 bases between them. CDR3 coding DNA: TGTGCCAGTAGCTCAGAGGAGTATAATTCACCCCTCCACTTT. This codes for CASSSEEYNSPLHF.